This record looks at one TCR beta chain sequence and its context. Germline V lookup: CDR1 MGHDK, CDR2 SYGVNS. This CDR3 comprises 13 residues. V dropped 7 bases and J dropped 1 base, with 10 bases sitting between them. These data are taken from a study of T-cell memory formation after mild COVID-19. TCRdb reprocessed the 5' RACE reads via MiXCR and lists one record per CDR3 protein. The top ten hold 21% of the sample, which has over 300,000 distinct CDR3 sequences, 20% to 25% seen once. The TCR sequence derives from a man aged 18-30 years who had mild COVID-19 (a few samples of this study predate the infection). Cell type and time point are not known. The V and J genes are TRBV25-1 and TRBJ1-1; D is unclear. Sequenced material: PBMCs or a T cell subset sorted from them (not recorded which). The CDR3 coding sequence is TGTGCCAGCAACGAACGCTCGAACACTGAAGCTTTCTTT. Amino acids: CASNERSNTEAFF.